The 18 T cell receptor beta chains listed next were all sequenced from one sample in a study of T-cell reconstitution after alpha-beta-depleted transplantation in children. Unique molecular identifiers were used in preparing the TCRbeta library. TCRdb independently ran MiXCR on the PCR reads; one entry per CDR3 protein. The table lists approximately 350,000 distinct CDR3 sequences, 15% to 20% of them singletons. Specimen: PBMCs, mostly from graft donor cells, collected 360 days after TCRalphabeta/CD19-depleted stem cell transplant. These receptors all come from a male patient between 2 and 9 years old who had a stem cell transplant for acute lymphoblastic leukemia, so the T cells may come from the graft donor.

The rearrangement uses TRBV14 and TRBJ2-7, with unresolved D. Germline V gene data show CDR1 as SGHDN and CDR2 as FVKESK. Trimming pared 0 bases from V and 2 bases from J, leaving 11 bases between. The CDR3 sequence is 15 residues long. This chain's CDR3 is CASSQDWPLTYEQYF. The CDR3 DNA is TGTGCCAGCAGCCAAGACTGGCCGTTAACCTACGAGCAGTACTTC.

This clonotype has more than one count but fewer than ten. V usage is TRBV12-3 or TRBV12-4 and J usage is TRBJ2-1; D is tentatively TRBD1 or TRBD2 (5 bases each). There are 14 residues in the CDR3. V lost 5 bases and J 10 bases, leaving 18 bases between the germline ends. The CDR3 DNA is TGTGCCAGCAGTCGACCCGGGGCTTCAGGCGAGCAGTTCTTC. As protein: CASSRPGASGEQFF.

The chain employs TRBV20-1 and TRBJ2-7, with TRBD2 as a possible D gene (6 bases). With 5 bases removed from V and 0 bases from J, the gap between germline ends came to 17 bases. CDR1 is DFQATT, CDR2 SNEGSKA, per germline (reference sequence). This CDR3 spans 15 amino acids. This CDR3 is CSAPRFRGDSYEQYF. The CDR3 nucleotides are TGCAGTGCTCCCCGATTTCGCGGGGACTCCTACGAGCAGTACTTC.

This chain links TRBV21-1 with TRBJ2-7. TRBV21-1 is shown as a pseudogene. This CDR3 spans 12 amino acids. The DNA of the CDR3 is TGTGCCAGCAGCAAATACGACTACGAGCAGTACTTC. It translates to CASSKYDYEQYF.

This clonotype was seen ten or more times. This rearrangement joins TRBV20-1 to TRBJ2-1, with 7 positions matching TRBD2. Germline CDR1 and CDR2: DFQATT and SNEGSKA (reference sequence). V shed 6 bases and J 7 bases; nucleotides not matched to a gene: 6. This CDR3 is built from 12 residues. The DNA of the CDR3 is TGCAGTGCAGTGACTAGCTGGAATGAGCAGTTCTTC. As protein: CSAVTSWNEQFF.

The chain couples TRBV7-2 to TRBJ1-1; D unclear. V shed 3 bases and J shed 6 bases, with 8 bases lying between them. The V gene's germline CDR1 is SGHTA and CDR2 FQGNSA. The CDR3 covers 12 residues. The CDR3 nucleotides are TGTGCCAGCAGCTTCCAATTAGCTGAAGCTTTCTTT. Encoded protein: CASSFQLAEAFF. Full variable domain (missing parts from reference TRBV7-2 and TRBJ1-1): GAGVSQSPSNKVTEKGKDVELRCDPISGHTALYWYRQSLGQGLEFLIYFQGNSAPDKSGLPSDRFSAERTGGSVSTLTIQRTQQEDSAVYLCASSFQLAEAFFGQGTRLTVV.

The sample holds a few counts of this clonotype. In DNA form, the CDR3 reads TGTGCCAGCAGCCAAGAGCAACTAGCGGGAGTCCGCAATGAGCAGTTCTTC. Translated: CASSQEQLAGVRNEQFF. J is TRBJ2-1 and V is TRBV4-2, with 11 bases that match TRBD2. Per germline, CDR1 LGHNA and CDR2 YNFKEQ. CDR3 length equals 17 residues. V was clipped by 0 bases and J by 6 bases; unmatched bases: 7.

This chain uses TRBV4-1 with TRBJ2-3; 13 bases line up with TRBD2. The germline CDR1 and CDR2 sequences are MGHRA and YSYEKL. The CDR3 has 17 residues. The trim removed 8 bases at V and 1 base at J, leaving 9 bases unmatched. CDR3 in amino acids: CASRALGLAGGTDTQYF. CDR3 nucleotides: TGCGCCAGCCGTGCTTTAGGACTAGCGGGGGGCACAGATACGCAGTATTTT.

The chain carries TRBV6-5 and TRBJ1-1; D possibly corresponds to TRBD1 (5 bases). This CDR3 contains 14 residues. V lost 0 bases to trimming and J lost 1 base, with 6 bases between them. The germline V gene encodes CDR1 MNHEY and CDR2 SVGAGI. In DNA, the CDR3 is TGTGCCAGCAGTTACTCGGGGACGAACACTGAAGCTTTCTTT. Translated: CASSYSGTNTEAFF.

This clonotype was counted between two and nine times. This chain joins TRBV5-1 and TRBJ2-5; no clear D gene. The CDR3 loop spans 16 amino acids. Between the trimmed V and J ends, which lost 1 base and 3 bases, there was a span of 16 bases. The V gene's germline CDR1 is SGHRS and CDR2 YFSETQ. Here the CDR3 reads CASSLPSRNVKETQYF. The CDR3 nucleotides are TGCGCCAGCAGCTTGCCGTCTAGGAATGTTAAAGAGACCCAGTACTTC.

This clonotype occurred once. This sequence joins TRBV5-1 and TRBJ2-5; possible D gene TRBD2, 5 bases. V shed 4 bases and J shed 3 bases, with 13 bases lying between them. The CDR3 consists of 14 residues. Germline lookup yields CDR1 SGHRS and CDR2 YFSETQ. CDR3 sequence (DNA): TGCGCCAGCAGCATAGCGAGCCTGGAAGAGACCCAGTACTTC. Translated: CASSIASLEETQYF.

V is TRBV2 and J is TRBJ2-2; possible D gene TRBD2, 6 bases. Trimming removed 6 bases from V and 0 bases from J, with 26 bases in between. The CDR3 spans 20 residues. CDR1 SNHLY and CDR2 FYNNEI come from the germline V gene. The CDR3 DNA is TGTGCCAGCAGGCTAATAGGGGTTCGGCTAGCGCGGACGAACACCGGGGAGCTGTTTTTT. Amino acids: CASRLIGVRLARTNTGELFF.

This clonotype was found many times. The rearrangement uses TRBV6-1 and TRBJ2-7; D gene unclear. Germline V gives CDR1 MNHNS, CDR2 SASEGT. V lost 6 bases and J 3 bases, leaving 15 bases between the germline ends. The CDR3 totals 14 residues. CDR3 loop: CASSFAVGHYEQYF. The CDR3 DNA follows: TGTGCCAGCAGCTTTGCCGTAGGGCACTACGAGCAGTACTTC.

This clonotype has more than one count but fewer than ten. CDR3 DNA sequence: TGCGCCAGCAGCTTGGATGCTGGGAATGAGCAGTTCTTC. This translates into CASSLDAGNEQFF. V usage is TRBV5-1 and J usage is TRBJ2-1, with D hard to call. The CDR3 is made up of 13 amino acids. V was clipped by 0 bases and J by 7 bases, with 8 bases between them. Per germline, CDR1 SGHRS and CDR2 YFSETQ.

This clonotype has at least ten counts. The chain is built from TRBV7-9 and TRBJ2-7, with 9 bases fitting TRBD1. Trimming at V came to 3 bases and at J to 3 bases, leaving 6 bases not matched to a gene. The CDR3 contains 15 residues. Germline V gene sequence: CDR1 SEHNR, CDR2 FQNEAQ (reference sequence). The CDR3 region is CASSLGQGLGYEQYF. Here the CDR3 DNA reads TGTGCCAGCAGCTTGGGACAGGGATTAGGCTACGAGCAGTACTTC.

This clonotype showed up many times. The chain is built from TRBV29-1 and TRBJ2-1; TRBD2 agrees at 10 bases. The CDR3 length is 11 residues. After removal of 5 bases from V and 9 bases from J, the junction contained 1 base not matched to a gene. Germline V CDR1 and CDR2: SQVTM, ANQGSEA. The CDR3 reads CSVPSGGEQFF. CDR3 nucleotide sequence: TGCAGCGTTCCTAGCGGGGGTGAGCAGTTCTTC.

The chain couples TRBV19 to TRBJ2-1; D is perhaps TRBD2 (6 bases). CDR1 is LNHDA and CDR2 is SQIVND in the germline V gene (reference sequence). The V and J ends lost 6 bases and 10 bases respectively, with 10 bases between them. The CDR3 loop spans 11 amino acids. This CDR3 reads CASREGREQFF. The CDR3 DNA reads as TGTGCCAGTAGGGAGGGCCGGGAGCAGTTCTTC.

This clonotype was found a few times. J is TRBJ1-2 and V is TRBV4-1; 11 positions match TRBD1. The CDR3 has 16 amino acids. Germline V CDR1 and CDR2: MGHRA, YSYEKL. With 3 bases clipped from V and 6 bases from J, the junction kept 9 bases outside the gene matches. This CDR3 is CASSHLFRDRGNGYTF. Written as DNA, the CDR3 is TGCGCCAGCAGCCACCTATTCCGGGACAGGGGGAATGGCTACACCTTC.